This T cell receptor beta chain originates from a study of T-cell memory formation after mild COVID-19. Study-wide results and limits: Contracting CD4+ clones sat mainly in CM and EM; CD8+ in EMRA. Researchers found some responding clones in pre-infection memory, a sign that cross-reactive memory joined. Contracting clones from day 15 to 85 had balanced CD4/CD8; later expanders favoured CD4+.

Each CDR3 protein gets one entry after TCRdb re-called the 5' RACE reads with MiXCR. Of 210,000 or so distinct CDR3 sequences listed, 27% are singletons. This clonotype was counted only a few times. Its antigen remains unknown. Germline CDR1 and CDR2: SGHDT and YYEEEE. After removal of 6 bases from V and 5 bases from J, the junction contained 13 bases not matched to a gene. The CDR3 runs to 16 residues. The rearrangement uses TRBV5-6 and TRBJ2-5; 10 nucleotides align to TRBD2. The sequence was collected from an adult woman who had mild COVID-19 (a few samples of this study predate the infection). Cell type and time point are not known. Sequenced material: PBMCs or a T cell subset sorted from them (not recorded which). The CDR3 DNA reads TGTGCCAGCATCCCATCGACTAGCGGGCCGGGGGAGACCCAGTACTTC. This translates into CASIPSTSGPGETQYF. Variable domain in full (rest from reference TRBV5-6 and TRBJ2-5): DAGVTQSPTHLIKTRGQQVTLRCSPKSGHDTVSWYQQALGQGPQFIFQYYEEEERQRGNFPDRFSGHQFPNYSSELNVNALLLGDSALYLCASIPSTSGPGETQYFGPGTRLLVL.